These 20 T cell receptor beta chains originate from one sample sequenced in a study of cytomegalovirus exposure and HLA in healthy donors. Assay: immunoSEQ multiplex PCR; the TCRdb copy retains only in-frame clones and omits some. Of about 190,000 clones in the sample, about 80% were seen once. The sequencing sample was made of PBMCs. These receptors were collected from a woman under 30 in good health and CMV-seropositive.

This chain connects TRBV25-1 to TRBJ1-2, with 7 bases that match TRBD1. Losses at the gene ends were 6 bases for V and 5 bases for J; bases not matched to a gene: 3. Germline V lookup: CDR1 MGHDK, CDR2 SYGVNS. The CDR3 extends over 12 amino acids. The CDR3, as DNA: TGTGCCAGCAGGGGACAGATATATGGCTACACCTTC. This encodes CASRGQIYGYTF.

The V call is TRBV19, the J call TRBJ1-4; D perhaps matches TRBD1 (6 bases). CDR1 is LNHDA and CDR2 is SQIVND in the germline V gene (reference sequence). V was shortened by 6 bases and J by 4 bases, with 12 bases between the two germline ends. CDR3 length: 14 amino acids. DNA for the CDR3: TGTGCCAGTAGACAAGGACAGCTTAATGAAAAACTGTTTTTT. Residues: CASRQGQLNEKLFF.

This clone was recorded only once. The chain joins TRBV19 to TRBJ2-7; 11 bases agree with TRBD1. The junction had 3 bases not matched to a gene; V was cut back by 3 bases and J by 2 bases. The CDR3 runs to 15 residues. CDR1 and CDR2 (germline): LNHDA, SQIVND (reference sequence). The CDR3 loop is CASSIGDRGAYEQYF. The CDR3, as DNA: TGTGCCAGTAGTATCGGGGACAGGGGGGCCTACGAGCAGTACTTC. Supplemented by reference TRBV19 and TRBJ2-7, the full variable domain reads DGGITQSPKYLFRKEGQNVTLSCEQNLNHDAMYWYRQDPGQGLRLIYYSQIVNDFQKGDIAEGYSVSREKKESFPLTVTSAQKNPTAFYLCASSIGDRGAYEQYFGPGTRLTVT.

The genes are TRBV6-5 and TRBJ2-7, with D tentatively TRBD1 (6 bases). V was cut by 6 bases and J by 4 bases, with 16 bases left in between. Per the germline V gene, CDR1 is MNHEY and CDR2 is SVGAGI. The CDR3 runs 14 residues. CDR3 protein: CASRPPGDGYEQYF. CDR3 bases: TGTGCCAGCAGGCCCCCAGGGGATGGGTACGAGCAGTACTTC.

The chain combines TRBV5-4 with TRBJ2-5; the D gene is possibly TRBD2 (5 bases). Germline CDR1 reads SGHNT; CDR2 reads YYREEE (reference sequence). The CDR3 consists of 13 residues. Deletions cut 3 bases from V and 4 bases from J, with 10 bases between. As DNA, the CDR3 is TGTGCCAGCAGCTCCTCCGGGATAGAGACCCAGTACTTC. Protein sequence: CASSSSGIETQYF.

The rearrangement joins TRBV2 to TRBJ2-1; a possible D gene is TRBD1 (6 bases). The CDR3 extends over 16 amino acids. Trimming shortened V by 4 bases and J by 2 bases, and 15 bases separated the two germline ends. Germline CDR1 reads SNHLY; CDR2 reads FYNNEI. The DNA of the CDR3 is TGTGCCAGCAGTGGGACAGACCTCCTTCCCTACAATGAGCAGTTCTTC. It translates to CASSGTDLLPYNEQFF.

CDR3 loop: CASSQMGLNTDTQYF. CDR3 DNA sequence: TGCGCCAGCAGCCAAATGGGACTGAACACAGATACGCAGTATTTT. The J gene is TRBJ2-3, the V gene TRBV4-3, with D perhaps matching TRBD2 (6 bases). V lost 2 bases, J lost 2 bases, and 11 bases lay in between. The CDR3 contains 15 residues. Germline CDR1 reads LGHNA; CDR2 reads YSLEER.

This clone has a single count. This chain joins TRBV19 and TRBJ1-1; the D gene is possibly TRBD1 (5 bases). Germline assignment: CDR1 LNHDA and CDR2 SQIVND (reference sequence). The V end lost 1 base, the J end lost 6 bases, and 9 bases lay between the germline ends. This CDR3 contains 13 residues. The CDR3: CASSIVGGSEAFF. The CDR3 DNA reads TGTGCCAGTAGTATAGTCGGGGGGTCTGAAGCTTTCTTT.

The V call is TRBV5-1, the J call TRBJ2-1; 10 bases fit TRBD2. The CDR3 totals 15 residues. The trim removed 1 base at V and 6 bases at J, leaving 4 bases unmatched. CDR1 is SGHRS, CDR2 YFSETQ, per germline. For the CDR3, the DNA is TGCGCCAGCAGCTTGACTAGCGGGGCCCCCAATGAGCAGTTCTTC. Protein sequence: CASSLTSGAPNEQFF.

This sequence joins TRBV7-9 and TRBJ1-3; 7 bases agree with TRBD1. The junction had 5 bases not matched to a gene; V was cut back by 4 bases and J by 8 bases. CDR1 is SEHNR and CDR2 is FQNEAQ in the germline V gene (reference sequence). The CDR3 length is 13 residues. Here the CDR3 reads CASSYRGRDTIYF. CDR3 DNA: TGTGCCAGCAGCTACAGGGGAAGGGACACCATATATTTT.

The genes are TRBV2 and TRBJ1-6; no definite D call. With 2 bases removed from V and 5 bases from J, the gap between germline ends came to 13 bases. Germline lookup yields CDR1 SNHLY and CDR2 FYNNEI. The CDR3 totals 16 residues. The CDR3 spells CASSESVTGDNSPLHF. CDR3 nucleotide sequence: TGTGCCAGCAGTGAATCAGTGACGGGAGATAATTCACCCCTCCACTTT.

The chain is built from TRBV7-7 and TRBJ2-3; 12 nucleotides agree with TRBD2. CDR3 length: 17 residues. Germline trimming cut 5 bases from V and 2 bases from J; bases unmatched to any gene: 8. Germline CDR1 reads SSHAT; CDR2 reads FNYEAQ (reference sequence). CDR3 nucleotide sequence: TGTGCCAGCAGCCCTCGACTAGCGGGGGCCGACACAGATACGCAGTATTTT. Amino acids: CASSPRLAGADTDTQYF. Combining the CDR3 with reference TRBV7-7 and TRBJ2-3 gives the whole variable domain GAGVSQSPRYKVTKRGQDVTLRCDPISSHATLYWYQQALGQGPEFLTYFNYEAQPDKSGLPSDRFSAERPEGSISTLTIQRTEQRDSAMYRCASSPRLAGADTDTQYFGPGTRLTVL.

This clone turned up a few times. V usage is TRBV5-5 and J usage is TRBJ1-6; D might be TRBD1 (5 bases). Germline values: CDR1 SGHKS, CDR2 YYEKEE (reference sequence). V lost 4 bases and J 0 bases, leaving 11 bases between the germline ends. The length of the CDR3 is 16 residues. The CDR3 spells CASSPDSSSYNSPLHF. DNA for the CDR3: TGTGCCAGCAGCCCCGACAGTAGCTCCTATAATTCACCCCTCCACTTT.

CDR3 amino acids: CASSSLLAGGRNEQFF. DNA for the CDR3: TGTGCCAGCAGCTCGTTACTAGCGGGGGGCCGCAATGAGCAGTTCTTC. The chain recombines TRBV4-2 with TRBJ2-1, with TRBD2 matching over 12 bases. Trimming cost V 5 bases and J 6 bases; bases outside gene matches: 8. Germline V gene lookup returns CDR1 LGHNA and CDR2 YNFKEQ. The CDR3 is made up of 16 amino acids.

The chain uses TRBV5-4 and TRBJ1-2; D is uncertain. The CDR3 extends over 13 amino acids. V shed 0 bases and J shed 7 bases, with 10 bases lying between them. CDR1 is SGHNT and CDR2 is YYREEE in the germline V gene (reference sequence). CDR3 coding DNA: TGTGCCAGCAGCTTGGACCAGACGGGTGGCTACACCTTC. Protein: CASSLDQTGGYTF.

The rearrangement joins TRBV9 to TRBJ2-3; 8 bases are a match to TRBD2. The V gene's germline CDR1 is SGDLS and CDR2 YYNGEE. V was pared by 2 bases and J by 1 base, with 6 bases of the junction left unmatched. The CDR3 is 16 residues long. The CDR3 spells CASSVIAGSGTDTQYF. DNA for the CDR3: TGTGCCAGCAGCGTGATAGCGGGGTCAGGCACAGATACGCAGTATTTT.

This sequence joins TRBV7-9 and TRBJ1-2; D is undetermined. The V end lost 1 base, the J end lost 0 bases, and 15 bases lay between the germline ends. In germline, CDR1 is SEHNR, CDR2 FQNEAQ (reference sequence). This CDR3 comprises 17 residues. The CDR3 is CASSLGGAPLANYGYTF. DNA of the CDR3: TGTGCCAGCAGCTTAGGGGGAGCGCCGCTAGCTAACTATGGCTACACCTTC.

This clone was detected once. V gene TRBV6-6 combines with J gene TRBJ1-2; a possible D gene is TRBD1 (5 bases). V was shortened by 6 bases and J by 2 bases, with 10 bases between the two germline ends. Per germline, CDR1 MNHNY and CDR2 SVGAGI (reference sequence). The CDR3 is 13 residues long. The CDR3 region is CASSPDRNYGYTF. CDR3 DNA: TGTGCCAGCAGCCCCGACAGAAACTATGGCTACACCTTC.

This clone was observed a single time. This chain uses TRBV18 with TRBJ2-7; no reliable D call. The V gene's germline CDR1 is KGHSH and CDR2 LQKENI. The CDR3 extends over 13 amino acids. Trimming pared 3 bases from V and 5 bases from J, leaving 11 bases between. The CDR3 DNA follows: TGTGCCAGCTCACCGGCCCTTCTCGACGAGCAGTACTTC. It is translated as CASSPALLDEQYF.

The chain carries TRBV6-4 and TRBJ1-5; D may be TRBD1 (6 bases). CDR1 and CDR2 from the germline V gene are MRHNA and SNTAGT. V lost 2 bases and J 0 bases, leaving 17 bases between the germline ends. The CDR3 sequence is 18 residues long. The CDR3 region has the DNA TGTGCCAGCAGTGACGGGGGGGCTGACCGGGATAGCAATCAGCCCCAGCATTTT. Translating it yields CASSDGGADRDSNQPQHF.